A single sample gave rise to the 8 T cell receptor beta chains below, sequenced in a study of T cells in Graves' hyperthyroidism and ophthalmopathy. Amplified TCR beta CDR3 regions came from RNA transcripts. First-round RT-PCR with HTBI primers amplified the TCR CDR3 region. One entry per CDR3 protein results from TCRdb running MiXCR on the multiplex PCR reads. In the table there are some 370,000 distinct CDR3 sequences, over 11% of which are singletons. The material sequenced was blood. The receptors shown here come from a man aged 50 to 60 with Graves' ophthalmopathy.

This clonotype was picked up many times. The J gene is TRBJ2-7, the V gene TRBV29-1; D is possibly TRBD1 (5 bases). Germline CDR1 reads SQVTM; CDR2 reads ANQGSEA. The CDR3 length is 12 residues. V was clipped by 4 bases and J by 2 bases, with 9 bases between them. This CDR3 is CSVVPDTYEQYF. In nucleotides, the CDR3 is TGCAGCGTTGTCCCGGACACCTACGAGCAGTACTTC.

Worth noting for this clonotype: The junction shows a germline mismatch at one end, possibly a read error. V usage is TRBV12-3 or TRBV12-4 and J usage is TRBJ2-1; no definite D call. This CDR3 is built from 15 residues. CDR3 DNA: TGTGCCAGCAGTTTAGGGAGAAGCTCCTACAATGGGCAGTTCTTC. Protein: CASSLGRSSYNGQFF.

With regard to this clonotype: One junction end disagrees with the germline gene, perhaps due to a read error. J is TRBJ1-4 and V is TRBV2, with 10 bases aligning to TRBD1. Germline V gives CDR1 SNHLY, CDR2 FYNNEI. This CDR3 is 14 amino acids long. CDR3 bases: TGTGCCAGCAGTTTCCGGACAGGGGGTGAAAAGCTGTTTTTT. Protein: CASSFRTGGEKLFF. The full variable domain, in which reference TRBV2 and TRBJ1-4 provide the parts outside the CDR3, is EPEVTQTPSHQVTQMGQEVILRCVPISNHLYFYWYRQILGQKVEFLVSFYNNEISEKSEIFDDQFSVERPDGSNFTLKIRSTKLEDSAMYFCASSFRTGGEKLFFGSGTQLSVL.

This clonotype was seen more than once but under ten times. The chain links TRBV6-1 to TRBJ1-2; D gene uncertain. Germline V lookup: CDR1 MNHNS, CDR2 SASEGT. V shed 0 bases and J shed 4 bases, with 6 bases lying between them. CDR3 length equals 13 residues. The CDR3 loop is CASSEAAPYGYTF. The DNA of the CDR3 is TGTGCCAGCAGTGAAGCAGCCCCCTATGGCTACACCTTC.

This clonotype came up many times. The rearrangement links TRBV3-1 to TRBJ2-1, with 8 nucleotides matching TRBD2. V was pared by 1 base and J by 3 bases, with 2 bases of the junction left unmatched. Germline assignment: CDR1 LGHDT and CDR2 YNNKEL (reference sequence). The CDR3 consists of 15 residues. The CDR3 nucleotides are TGTGCCAGCAGCCAAGGAGCGGGAGACTACAATGAGCAGTTCTTC. This translates into CASSQGAGDYNEQFF.

This clonotype was picked up many times. This chain joins TRBV20-1 and TRBJ2-5, with D perhaps TRBD1 (6 bases). V was clipped by 2 bases and J by 1 base, with 14 bases between them. The length of the CDR3 is 15 residues. Germline V gives CDR1 DFQATT, CDR2 SNEGSKA (reference sequence). The CDR3, as DNA: TGCAGTGCTAGACACCGCGAAGGGGGCCAAGAGACCCAGTACTTC. Translating gives CSARHREGGQETQYF.

This clonotype was recorded at least ten times. The J gene is TRBJ2-7, the V gene TRBV12-3 or TRBV12-4, with D tentatively TRBD1 (6 bases). The V end was cut by 6 bases, the J end by 7 bases, with 10 bases between. This CDR3 has 11 amino acids. The CDR3 coding sequence is TGTGCCAGCAGAACAGGGTGGGAGCAGTACTTC. This translates into CASRTGWEQYF.

This clonotype has at least ten counts. V usage is TRBV28 and J usage is TRBJ2-1; D tentatively reads TRBD1 or TRBD2 (5 bases each). Deletions cut 4 bases from V and 0 bases from J, with 19 bases between. The CDR3 is made up of 18 amino acids. CDR1 and CDR2 (germline): MDHEN, SYDVKM. CDR3 loop: CASSSGTANLGSYNEQFF. CDR3 bases: TGTGCCAGCAGTTCCGGGACGGCAAACCTCGGCTCCTACAATGAGCAGTTCTTC.